Listed below are T cell receptor beta chains from one sample, sequenced in a study of blood T cell repertoires in COVID-19. Measured with immunoSEQ multiplex PCR; TCRdb has only the in-frame clones, and not every one. The profile shows around 200,000 clones, less than 85% of them singletons. Sequences were obtained from PBMCs or T cells enriched from blood (not recorded which). The receptors were gathered from a man aged 40-50 years who had recovered from COVID-19. CDR3s include the opening cysteine and the closing phenylalanine or tryptophan. Fields, in order: J gene, D gene, V gene, clone size, CDR3 protein, CDR3 DNA. The D gene is left open where the match is weak. Where a row states a size, it is once, few, many or the class of an expanded clone; other rows omit it.

TRBJ2-7 | TRBD1 | TRBV28 | few | CASSGAGTGAYEQYF | TGTGCCAGCAGTGGGGCCGGGACAGGGGCCTACGAGCAGTACTTC
TRBJ1-2 | - | TRBV18 | few | CASSPQMGPYGYTF | TGTGCCAGCTCACCACAAATGGGCCCCTATGGCTACACCTTC
TRBJ1-1 | - | TRBV18 | - | CASSPVTEAFF | TGTGCCAGCTCACCCGTCACTGAAGCTTTCTTT
TRBJ2-3 | TRBD2 | TRBV5-1 | - | CASSLDLAGSTDTQYF | TGCGCCAGCAGCTTGGACCTAGCGGGATCCACAGATACGCAGTATTTT
TRBJ2-3 | - | TRBV5-1 | - | CASSILTSSDTQYF | TGCGCCAGCAGCATCCTAACTAGCTCGGATACGCAGTATTTT
TRBJ2-5 | - | TRBV25-1 | - | CASSVNAGQETQYF | TGTGCCAGCAGTGTCAACGCCGGCCAAGAGACCCAGTACTTC
TRBJ1-2 | TRBD1 | TRBV5-1 | - | CASSTTGGASNGYTF | TGCGCCAGCAGTACGACAGGGGGCGCTTCTAATGGCTACACCTTC
TRBJ2-1 | - | TRBV11-1 | - | CASSFGGSYNEQFF | TGTGCCAGCAGCTTCGGAGGATCCTACAATGAGCAGTTCTTC
TRBJ2-3 | TRBD2 | TRBV10-3 | once | CAISVAGVPDTQYF | TGTGCCATCAGTGTAGCGGGAGTACCAGATACGCAGTATTTT
TRBJ1-5 | - | TRBV28 | - | CASSTDRTRNQPQHF | TGTGCCAGCAGCACTGACAGGACCCGCAATCAGCCCCAGCATTTT
TRBJ2-7 | - | TRBV5-4 | - | CASRPGGQGPSYEQYF | TGTGCCAGCCGGCCGGGGGGCCAGGGGCCCTCCTACGAGCAGTACTTC
TRBJ1-1 | TRBD1 | TRBV5-4 | - | CASSLEGGGYTEAFF | TGTGCCAGCAGCTTGGAAGGGGGCGGGTACACTGAAGCTTTCTTT
TRBJ2-7 | - | TRBV6-6 | - | CASTNGLVGYEQYF | TGTGCCAGCACAAATGGTCTAGTTGGCTACGAGCAGTACTTC
TRBJ2-7 | - | TRBV3-1/TRBV3-2 | - | CASSPTTVSYEQYF | TGTGCCAGCAGCCCCACGACTGTCTCCTACGAGCAGTACTTC
TRBJ2-5 | TRBD2 | TRBV24-1 | once | CATSDPSGAGETQYF | TGTGCCACCAGTGATCCTAGCGGTGCGGGGGAGACCCAGTACTTC
TRBJ2-7 | TRBD1 | TRBV15 | - | CATSRRTGNEQYF | TGTGCCACCAGCAGAAGGACAGGGAACGAGCAGTACTTC
TRBJ1-2 | - | TRBV2 | - | CASSADTNYGYTF | TGTGCCAGCAGTGCCGACACCAACTATGGCTACACCTTC
TRBJ2-5 | TRBD1 | TRBV7-9 | - | CASTQTGTGVETQYF | TGTGCCAGCACCCAAACCGGGACAGGGGTAGAGACCCAGTACTTC
TRBJ1-1 | - | TRBV4-2 | - | CASSQVIRRSGNTEAFF | TGTGCCAGCAGCCAAGTTATCCGCCGGTCAGGGAACACTGAAGCTTTCTTT
TRBJ2-1 | TRBD2 | TRBV13 | - | CASSTTGTSAYNEQFF | TGTGCCAGCAGCACGACCGGGACTAGCGCCTACAATGAGCAGTTCTTC
TRBJ2-4 | TRBD2 | TRBV6-2/TRBV6-3 | - | CASSYFRGGRNIQYF | TGTGCCAGCAGTTACTTTCGGGGCGGGAGGAACATTCAGTACTTC
TRBJ2-3 | - | TRBV25-1 | - | CASPLGREGTDTQYF | TGTGCCAGCCCCCTCGGCAGGGAAGGCACAGATACGCAGTATTTT
TRBJ2-7 | TRBD2 | TRBV27 | - | CASRKRLADSYEQYF | TGTGCCAGCAGGAAGCGACTAGCGGATTCCTACGAGCAGTACTTC
TRBJ2-1 | TRBD2 | TRBV9 | - | CASSVGGTSANNEQFF | TGTGCCAGCAGCGTAGGTGGGACTAGCGCTAACAATGAGCAGTTCTTC
TRBJ1-6 | TRBD1 | TRBV3-1/TRBV3-2 | - | CASSLSGTENSPLHF | TGTGCCAGCAGCCTATCCGGGACAGAGAATTCACCCCTCCACTTT
TRBJ2-7 | TRBD2 | TRBV5-6 | - | CASSKLASGTSYEQYF | TGTGCCAGCAGCAAACTAGCTAGCGGAACCTCCTACGAGCAGTACTTC
TRBJ1-4 | - | TRBV30 | few | CAWSAGDTGLGEKLFF | TGTGCCTGGAGTGCAGGGGATACAGGGTTAGGTGAAAAACTGTTTTTT
TRBJ2-2 | TRBD1 | TRBV4-3 | - | CASSQDRTGPTGELFF | TGCGCCAGCAGCCAAGATAGGACAGGCCCCACCGGGGAGCTGTTTTTT
TRBJ2-3 | - | TRBV24-1 | - | CATSDLSASTDTQYF | TGTGCCACCAGTGATTTATCCGCTAGTACGGATACGCAGTATTTT
TRBJ1-1 | TRBD1 | TRBV29-1 | - | CSVGQIQGGRTEAFF | TGCAGCGTTGGTCAAATACAGGGGGGTAGGACTGAAGCTTTCTTT
TRBJ1-1 | - | TRBV20-1 | once | CSASDRTTRRAFF | TGCAGTGCTAGTGACCGGACAACCCGACGGGCTTTCTTT
TRBJ2-7 | TRBD1 | TRBV28 | - | CASFTPGTGTYEQYF | TGTGCCAGTTTTACTCCCGGGACAGGGACCTACGAGCAGTACTTC
TRBJ1-1 | TRBD1 | TRBV5-1 | - | CASRDRGQNTEAFF | TGCGCCAGCAGAGACAGGGGCCAGAACACTGAAGCTTTCTTT
TRBJ2-7 | - | TRBV29-1 | - | CSVEDPARGSYEQYF | TGCAGCGTTGAAGATCCCGCCAGGGGTTCCTACGAGCAGTACTTC
TRBJ1-6 | TRBD1 | TRBV6-1 | - | CASSEWDSSYNSPLHF | TGTGCCAGCAGTGAATGGGACAGCTCCTATAATTCACCCCTCCACTTT
TRBJ2-2 | TRBD2 | TRBV27 | - | CASNRAGGLDTGELFF | TGTGCCAGCAACCGGGCGGGAGGGTTGGACACCGGGGAGCTGTTTTTT
TRBJ1-1 | - | TRBV28 | - | CASSSGQGNTEAFF | TGTGCCAGCAGTTCGGGACAAGGGAACACTGAAGCTTTCTTT
TRBJ1-3 | - | TRBV7-9 | - | CASSFSSVTSGNTIYF | TGTGCCAGCAGCTTTTCGAGCGTAACCTCTGGAAACACCATATATTTT
TRBJ1-2 | TRBD1 | TRBV27 | - | CATKEGARGYTF | TGTGCCACCAAGGAGGGGGCGCGCGGCTACACCTTC
TRBJ1-5 | - | TRBV9 | - | CASSVGGAHSNQPQHF | TGTGCCAGCAGCGTAGGTGGGGCGCATTCTAATCAGCCCCAGCATTTT
TRBJ2-1 | TRBD2 | TRBV27 | - | CASSSPSGSSYNEQFF | TGTGCCAGCAGTTCGCCTAGCGGGAGTTCCTACAATGAGCAGTTCTTC
TRBJ1-6 | TRBD1 | TRBV5-4 | - | CASSNDPGQNSPLHF | TGTGCCAGCAGTAACGATCCGGGACAGAATTCACCCCTCCACTTT
TRBJ1-4 | TRBD1 | TRBV6-5 | - | CASNTGGRSEKLFF | TGTGCCAGCAATACAGGGGGCAGGAGTGAAAAACTGTTTTTT
TRBJ2-7 | TRBD1 | TRBV30 | - | CAWKGTDRFEQYF | TGTGCCTGGAAGGGGACAGACAGGTTCGAGCAGTACTTC
TRBJ2-1 | - | TRBV10-1 | - | CASSYRTPFYNEQFF | TGCGCCAGCAGTTACAGGACACCCTTCTACAATGAGCAGTTCTTC
TRBJ2-1 | TRBD2 | TRBV7-9 | - | CASSGLAGGYNEQFF | TGTGCCAGCAGTGGCCTAGCGGGAGGTTACAATGAGCAGTTCTTC
TRBJ1-2 | - | TRBV12-3/TRBV12-4 | - | CASSLRGRGGYTF | TGTGCCAGCAGCCTCAGGGGCCGCGGGGGCTACACCTTC
TRBJ1-2 | - | TRBV30 | - | CAWSVPNIGLSEDYGYTF | TGTGCCTGGAGTGTACCAAATATTGGTCTCTCCGAGGACTATGGCTACACCTTC
TRBJ2-7 | - | TRBV2 | - | CASGRGDLAYEQYF | TGTGCCAGCGGGAGGGGGGATCTGGCCTACGAGCAGTACTTC
TRBJ1-2 | TRBD1 | TRBV7-9 | - | CASRPGQGERSYTF | TGTGCCAGCAGACCTGGACAGGGGGAACGTTCCTACACCTTC
TRBJ1-1 | - | TRBV19 | many | CASSTGQRLAFF | TGTGCCAGTAGTACAGGACAGCGCTTGGCTTTCTTT